Described below is a single TCR beta chain sequence and its context. The assay was immunoSEQ multiplex PCR, and TCRdb's table has in-frame clones only and misses some. The sample carries hundreds of thousands of clones, roughly 95% recorded once. Terminally differentiated effector memory CD45RA+ cells were left out of the naive CD8 fraction, which was CD45RO-negative and positively selected for CCR7. Trimming removed 5 bases from V and 10 bases from J, with 21 bases in between. This CDR3 is 15 amino acids long. The germline gives CDR1 LNHDA, CDR2 SQIVND (reference sequence). This sample is part of a study of shared clonotypes between healthy human individuals.

This receptor was taken from a woman aged 25-40 years in good health. The V gene is TRBV19, the J gene TRBJ2-1; D is perhaps TRBD2 (6 bases). Sequencing was done on a sample of naive CD8+ T cells sorted from blood. CDR3 in amino acids: CASSDRDWVWREQFF. CDR3 bases: TGTGCCAGTAGTGACCGGGACTGGGTCTGGCGGGAGCAGTTCTTC.